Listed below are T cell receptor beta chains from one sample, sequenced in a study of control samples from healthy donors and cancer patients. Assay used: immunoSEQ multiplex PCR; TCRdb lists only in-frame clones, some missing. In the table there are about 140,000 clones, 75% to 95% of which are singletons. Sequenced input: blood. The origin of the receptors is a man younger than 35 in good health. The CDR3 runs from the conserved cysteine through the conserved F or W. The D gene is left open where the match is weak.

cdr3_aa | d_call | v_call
CASSHGTLAAYEQYF | . | TRBV3-1/TRBV3-2
CASSLDFPGREQYF | . | TRBV7-6
CAISESNGVADTQYF | . | TRBV10-3
CASSLDGGSPDTGQFF | . | TRBV6-2/TRBV6-3
CASSISINYGYTF | . | TRBV19
CATSDPGHSTDTQYF | . | TRBV24-1
CASSSNLGVTGELFF | . | TRBV6-5
CASSRGRANLSPLHF | . | TRBV6-2/TRBV6-3
CASSPGLGDYNEQFF | . | TRBV5-6
CASSELGNYGYTF | . | TRBV2
CSVSGQGGYNYGYTF | . | TRBV29-1
CASSPPAGHFSGNTIYF | . | TRBV18
CASSPLPGQGYEQFF | TRBD1 | TRBV3-1/TRBV3-2
CASSTGRQGNQPQHF | TRBD1 | TRBV28
CASSIGVQVNYGYTF | . | TRBV19
CASSQGGLRTDTQYF | . | TRBV3-1/TRBV3-2
CASSVLGVSTDTQYF | . | TRBV9
CASRGFSSGANVLTF | . | TRBV28
CASSRGVMNTEAFF | . | TRBV3-1/TRBV3-2
CASGNPGRHYGYTF | . | TRBV19
CASSFSGGAADTQYF | TRBD2 | TRBV14
CASSDPGQGGLYEQYF | TRBD1 | TRBV6-1
CASSLYQGNTIYF | . | TRBV5-1
CASSAIRDSRGTQYF | TRBD1 | TRBV6-2/TRBV6-3
CASSYSTGNEQFF | . | TRBV6-5
CASERGTSGSNEQFF | TRBD2 | TRBV5-1
CASSLAGTSTDTQYF | . | TRBV5-1
CAISGPTAYEQYF | . | TRBV10-3
CASSQKTENTEAFF | . | TRBV4-3
CASSLRLGDGYGYTF | . | TRBV7-2
CASSQSGGGDNQPQHF | . | TRBV3-1/TRBV3-2
CASSYSLTQGHEQYF | . | TRBV6-6
CASSETGGGNTEAFF | TRBD1 | TRBV2
CATSSWGSVGSGNTIYF | . | TRBV7-6
CTSSLGQIYEQYF | . | TRBV28
CASRGQGTVQETQYF | TRBD1 | TRBV5-4
CASSAQGAQGNTIYF | TRBD1 | TRBV5-1
CASNPDRPYSNQPQHF | TRBD1 | TRBV19
CASSLRELNSYEQYF | . | TRBV5-4
CASSEKGNQPQHF | . | TRBV6-1